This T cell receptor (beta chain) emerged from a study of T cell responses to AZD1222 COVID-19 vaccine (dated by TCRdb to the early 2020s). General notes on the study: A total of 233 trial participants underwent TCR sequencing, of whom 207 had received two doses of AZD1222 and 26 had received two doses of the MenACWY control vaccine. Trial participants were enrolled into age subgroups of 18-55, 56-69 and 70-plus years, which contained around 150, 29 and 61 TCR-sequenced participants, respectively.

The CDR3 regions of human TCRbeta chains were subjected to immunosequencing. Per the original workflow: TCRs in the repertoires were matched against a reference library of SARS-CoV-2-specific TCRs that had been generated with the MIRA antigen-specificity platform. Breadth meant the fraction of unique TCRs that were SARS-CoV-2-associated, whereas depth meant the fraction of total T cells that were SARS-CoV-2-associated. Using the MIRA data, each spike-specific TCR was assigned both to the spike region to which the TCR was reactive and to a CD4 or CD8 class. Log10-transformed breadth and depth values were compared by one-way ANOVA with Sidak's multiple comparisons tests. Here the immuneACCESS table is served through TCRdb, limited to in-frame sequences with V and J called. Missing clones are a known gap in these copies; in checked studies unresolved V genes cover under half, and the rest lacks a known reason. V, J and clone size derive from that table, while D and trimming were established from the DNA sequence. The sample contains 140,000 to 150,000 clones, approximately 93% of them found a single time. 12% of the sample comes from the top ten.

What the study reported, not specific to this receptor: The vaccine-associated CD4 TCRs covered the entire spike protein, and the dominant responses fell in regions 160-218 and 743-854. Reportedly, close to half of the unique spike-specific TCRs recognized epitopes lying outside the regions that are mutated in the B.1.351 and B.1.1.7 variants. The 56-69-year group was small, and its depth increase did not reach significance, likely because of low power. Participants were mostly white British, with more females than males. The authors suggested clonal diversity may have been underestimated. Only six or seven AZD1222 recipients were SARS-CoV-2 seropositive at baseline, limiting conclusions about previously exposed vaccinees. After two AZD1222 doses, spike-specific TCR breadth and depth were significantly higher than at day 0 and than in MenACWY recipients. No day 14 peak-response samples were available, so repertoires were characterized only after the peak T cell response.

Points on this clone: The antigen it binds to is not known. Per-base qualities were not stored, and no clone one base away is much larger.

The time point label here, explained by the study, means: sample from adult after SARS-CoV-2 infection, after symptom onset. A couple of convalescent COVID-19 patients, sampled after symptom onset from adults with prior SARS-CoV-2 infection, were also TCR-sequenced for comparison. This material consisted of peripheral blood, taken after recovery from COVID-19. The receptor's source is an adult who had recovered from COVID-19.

The DNA is TGCAGCGTTGAAATCCCTATCACGGGAGTCTACAATGAGCAGTTCTTC. Its translation is CSVEIPITGVYNEQFF. Recombination linked TRBV29-1 to TRBJ2-1; TRBD2 is a possible D gene, resting on 6 matching bases. The CDR3 spans 16 residues, from the cysteine through the phenylalanine. The only DNA kept is the CDR3, 48 bases in frame from the first base. V loses 2 bases, J loses 3 bases, and the germline ends lie 17 bases apart. The germline V gene supplies CDR1 SQVTM and CDR2 ANQGSEA.